Here is one T cell receptor beta chain with its context. What it binds is unknown. The data stem from a study of T cell repertoires in cytomegalovirus infection. About the research overall: A matching HLA type, together with CMV infection, was signaled by public TCR beta signatures. General study results and limits: Cumulative frequency (of public TCR beta family members) identified carriers of CMV plus the relevant HLA. In two of eight donors, the top clonotype was HLA-C-restricted CMV-specific.

TCRdb re-called the reads with MiXCR, one entry per CDR3 protein. The repertoire holds some 97,000 distinct CDR3 sequences, with roughly a quarter as singletons. The V gene lost 0 bases and the J gene lost 0 bases, with 11 bases spanning the gap. The CDR3 spans 16 residues. Germline V gene data show CDR1 as SGDLS and CDR2 as YYNGEE. The TCR was taken from a human donor in good health (CMV status not recorded). Some clones in this sample may be carry-over from other donors' samples. V is TRBV9 and J is TRBJ2-3; D gene unclear. Material for sequencing was CD8+ T cells from PBMCs. The CDR3 protein is CASSVALRSSTDTQYF. CDR3 nucleotide sequence: TGTGCCAGCAGCGTAGCTTTGCGGAGCAGCACAGATACGCAGTATTTT.